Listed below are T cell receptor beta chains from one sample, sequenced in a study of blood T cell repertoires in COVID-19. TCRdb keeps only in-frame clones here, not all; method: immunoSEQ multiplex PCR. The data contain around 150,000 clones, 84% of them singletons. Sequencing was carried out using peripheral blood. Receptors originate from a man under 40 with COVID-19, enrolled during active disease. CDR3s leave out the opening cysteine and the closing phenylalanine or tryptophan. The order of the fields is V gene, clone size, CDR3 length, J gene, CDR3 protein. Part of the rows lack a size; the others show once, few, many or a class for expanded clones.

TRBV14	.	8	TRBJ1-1	ASSPSVTG
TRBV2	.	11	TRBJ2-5	ASSKGVGETQY
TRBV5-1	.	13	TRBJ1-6	ASSLGTGENSPLH
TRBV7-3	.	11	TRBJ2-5	ASSPGLAKTQY
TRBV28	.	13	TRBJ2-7	ASSLHTLTGEGQY
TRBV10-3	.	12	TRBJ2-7	AISSTSGEGEQY
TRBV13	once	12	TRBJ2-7	ASSFRQGWGEQY
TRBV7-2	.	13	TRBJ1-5	ASSSDRASNQPQH
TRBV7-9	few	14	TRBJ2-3	ASSSDLVSFTDTQY
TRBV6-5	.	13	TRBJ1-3	ASSFNRDSGNTIY
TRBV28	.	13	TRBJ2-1	ASTPGLAGVDEQF
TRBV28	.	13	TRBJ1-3	ASTLGRGTGNTIY
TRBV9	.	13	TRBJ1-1	ASSVEVSGETEAF
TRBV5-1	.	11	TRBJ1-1	ASSFGGGSEAF
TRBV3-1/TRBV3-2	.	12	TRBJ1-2	ASSYPGEPGGYT
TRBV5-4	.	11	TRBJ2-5	ASSFGATETQY
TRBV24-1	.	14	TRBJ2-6	ATSDSPFSGANVLT
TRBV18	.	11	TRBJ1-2	ASTRDGDYGYT
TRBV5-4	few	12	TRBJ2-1	ASSEGTSRDEQF
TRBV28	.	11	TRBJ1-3	ASRLLTENTIY